Following are 23 T cell receptor beta chains from one sample sequenced in a study of STAT5B mutations in CD4+ large granular lymphocyte leukemia. Assay: immunoSEQ multiplex PCR; the TCRdb copy retains only in-frame clones and omits some. The sample includes 9,000 to 10,000 clones, 70% to 85% of them seen just once. Source material: PBMCs. The source of these receptors is a man aged 55 to 69 with CD4+ T-cell large granular lymphocyte leukemia.

The rearrangement links TRBV21-1 to TRBJ1-5. TRBV21-1 is an annotated pseudogene. The CDR3 runs 13 residues. The CDR3 loop is CASSKGGNQPQHF. CDR3 in DNA: TGTGCCAGCAGCAAAGGAGGGAATCAGCCCCAGCATTTT.

CDR3 region: CASSEEQTVYEQYF. The CDR3 DNA is TGTGCCAGCAGTGAAGAACAGACGGTTTACGAGCAGTACTTC. The chain employs TRBV2 and TRBJ2-7; D uncertain. Trimming removed 1 base from V and 4 bases from J, with 11 bases in between. The CDR3 length is 14 residues. The germline V gene encodes CDR1 SNHLY and CDR2 FYNNEI.

For the CDR3, the DNA is TGCGCCAGCAGCCAAGATTCGGGCCCCTACGAGCAGTACTTC. Protein product: CASSQDSGPYEQYF. The chain carries TRBV4-3 and TRBJ2-7, with D uncertain. Per the germline V gene, CDR1 is LGHNA and CDR2 is YSLEER. The CDR3 runs to 14 residues. The V and J ends lost 0 bases and 2 bases respectively, with 8 bases between them.

The count of this clone is one. The genes are TRBV11-3 and TRBJ2-1; unclear D gene. Germline V gene lookup returns CDR1 SGHNT and CDR2 YENEEA. The CDR3 totals 12 residues. The germline V and J ends were trimmed by 2 bases and 3 bases, with 2 bases remaining between them. CDR3 DNA: TGTGCCAGCAGCTTAAACTACAATGAGCAGTTCTTC. This codes for CASSLNYNEQFF.

The chain joins TRBV7-2 to TRBJ2-5, with 7 positions matching TRBD2. The V gene end was trimmed by 5 bases and the J gene end by 2 bases; junction bases not matched to a gene: 5. This CDR3 region has 14 residues. The germline gives CDR1 SGHTA, CDR2 FQGNSA. The CDR3 nucleotides are TGTGCCAGCAGCATGCCCGGGGGGCAAGAGACCCAGTACTTC. Amino acids: CASSMPGGQETQYF.

As DNA, the CDR3 is TGTGCCAGCAGCGTAGAGGACACTGAAGCTTTCTTT. It specifies CASSVEDTEAFF. V is TRBV9 and J is TRBJ1-1; D is ambiguous. Germline assignment: CDR1 SGDLS and CDR2 YYNGEE. Trimming shortened V by 0 bases and J by 3 bases, and 3 bases separated the two germline ends. The CDR3 has 12 residues.

CDR3 protein: CASSQDLGPRTTGELFF. CDR3 coding DNA: TGCGCCAGCAGCCAAGATCTAGGGCCCCGGACCACCGGGGAGCTGTTTTTT. The V call is TRBV4-1, the J call TRBJ2-2; no clear D gene. The CDR3 is 17 residues long. CDR1 MGHRA and CDR2 YSYEKL come from the germline V gene. The V end was cut by 0 bases, the J end by 4 bases, with 15 bases between.

This clone was seen a single time. The chain employs TRBV9 and TRBJ2-1, with 7 bases fitting TRBD2. CDR1 and CDR2 (germline): SGDLS, YYNGEE. CDR3 length: 16 residues. V lost 0 bases to trimming and J lost 4 bases; unmatched junction nucleotides: 7. CDR3 protein: CASSVDHASGYNEQFF. DNA of the CDR3: TGTGCCAGCAGCGTAGATCACGCTAGCGGTTACAATGAGCAGTTCTTC.

The rearrangement joins TRBV10-3 to TRBJ1-4; 7 nucleotides align to TRBD1. This CDR3 region has 16 residues. Looked up from germline, CDR1 is ENHRY and CDR2 is SYGVKD. The ends lost 5 bases at V and 5 bases at J; junction bases unmatched: 11. The CDR3, as DNA: TGTGCCATCAGTACCAGCAACAGGGGAGGGAATGAAAAACTGTTTTTT. This codes for CAISTSNRGGNEKLFF.

J is TRBJ2-5 and V is TRBV7-2; 9 nucleotides agree with TRBD1. The CDR3 is 15 amino acids. Germline loops: CDR1 SGHTA, CDR2 FQGNSA. V gave up 2 bases and J gave up 3 bases; unmatched junction bases: 4. The CDR3 region has the DNA TGTGCCAGCAGCTTACCCGGGACAGGGAAAGAGACCCAGTACTTC. Its translation: CASSLPGTGKETQYF.

The chain uses TRBV2 and TRBJ2-5; D may be TRBD2 (6 bases). Germline V lookup: CDR1 SNHLY, CDR2 FYNNEI. The length of the CDR3 is 13 residues. Between the trimmed V and J ends, which lost 8 bases and 4 bases, there was a span of 14 bases. CDR3 protein: CASWRGQGETQYF. For the CDR3, the DNA is TGTGCCAGCTGGAGGGGCCAGGGAGAGACCCAGTACTTC.

The chain couples TRBV20-1 to TRBJ1-5; no definite D call. CDR1 is DFQATT, CDR2 SNEGSKA, per germline (reference sequence). CDR3 length: 9 residues. Here the CDR3 DNA reads TGCAGAGGGAACCTCCCCCAGCATTTT. Protein: CRGNLPQHF.

The chain couples TRBV30 to TRBJ1-2, with TRBD1 as a possible D gene (6 bases). Between the trimmed V and J ends, which lost 7 bases and 3 bases, there was a span of 15 bases. Per germline, CDR1 GTSNPN and CDR2 SVGIG (reference sequence). The CDR3 length is 13 residues. This CDR3 reads CASKQGVDYGYTF. The DNA for the CDR3 is TGTGCCTCGAAACAGGGTGTCGACTATGGCTACACCTTC.

The chain recombines TRBV2 with TRBJ1-4, with D tentatively TRBD1 (6 bases). V lost 6 bases and J lost 2, with 13 bases in between. This CDR3 region has 15 residues. In germline, CDR1 is SNHLY, CDR2 FYNNEI. The CDR3 here is CASSLWGATNEKLFF. CDR3 sequence (DNA): TGTGCCAGCAGCTTATGGGGGGCGACTAATGAAAAACTGTTTTTT.

The chain is built from TRBV28 and TRBJ1-1, with 8 bases aligning to TRBD1. CDR3 length: 14 amino acids. J was trimmed by 4 bases and V by 4 bases; bases with no gene match: 5. Germline V gene sequence: CDR1 MDHEN, CDR2 SYDVKM. The CDR3 coding sequence is TGTGCCAGCAGTTCAGGGGGCTTGGGCACTGAAGCTTTCTTT. It codes for CASSSGGLGTEAFF. Full variable domain (remainder filled in from reference TRBV28 and TRBJ1-1): DVKVTQSSRYLVKRTGEKVFLECVQDMDHENMFWYRQDPGLGLRLIYFSYDVKMKEKGDIPEGYSVSREKKERFSLILESASTNQTSMYLCASSSGGLGTEAFFGQGTRLTVV.

The chain couples TRBV7-2 to TRBJ1-3; D is unresolved. This CDR3 comprises 16 residues. Germline loops: CDR1 SGHTA, CDR2 FQGNSA. Trimming took off 5 bases at V and 9 bases at J, with 23 bases between the two ends. CDR3 DNA: TGTGCCAGCAGCCCACGAGCGGCCTCCGGGAGTGTCACCATATATTTT. This translates into CASSPRAASGSVTIYF.

The chain has TRBV9 and TRBJ2-2, with D tentatively TRBD1 (5 bases). Between the trimmed V and J ends, which lost 4 bases and 2 bases, there was a span of 12 bases. The CDR3 sequence is 15 residues long. Germline V lookup: CDR1 SGDLS, CDR2 YYNGEE. As DNA, the CDR3 is TGTGCCAGCAGCCTGCGAGACAGTAACACCGGGGAGCTGTTTTTT. It encodes CASSLRDSNTGELFF.

The genes are TRBV28 and TRBJ2-7, with a weak D call TRBD2 (5 bases). V was shortened by 7 bases and J by 4 bases, with 17 bases between the two germline ends. The CDR3 length is 14 residues. CDR1 is MDHEN and CDR2 is SYDVKM in the germline V gene. As DNA, the CDR3 is TGTGCCAGCACCCGTGGAGGACTTGGGTACGAGCAGTACTTC. Protein: CASTRGGLGYEQYF.

V usage is TRBV30 and J usage is TRBJ2-7; no firm D call. The germline gives CDR1 GTSNPN, CDR2 SVGIG (reference sequence). Trimming removed 4 bases from V and 0 bases from J, with 16 bases in between. The CDR3 has 15 residues. For the CDR3, the DNA is TGTGCCTGGAAATCCCTAGGCAGCGCCTCCTACGAGCAGTACTTC. It translates to CAWKSLGSASYEQYF. Full variable domain (missing parts from reference TRBV30 and TRBJ2-7): SQTIHQWPATLVQPVGSPLSLECTVEGTSNPNLYWYRQAAGRGLQLLFYSVGIGQISSEVPQNLSASRPQDRQFILSSKKLLLSDSGFYLCAWKSLGSASYEQYFGPGTRLTVT.

The gene calls are TRBV28 and TRBJ2-7; tentative D call: TRBD2 (5 bases). CDR1 and CDR2 from the germline V gene are MDHEN and SYDVKM. V lost 3 bases, J lost 1 base, and 16 bases lay in between. The CDR3 extends over 16 amino acids. CDR3 sequence reads: CASSFPLRVASYEQYF. The CDR3 coding sequence is TGTGCCAGCAGTTTCCCCCTGAGGGTGGCGTCCTACGAGCAGTACTTC.

The genes are TRBV29-1 and TRBJ1-5, with D unresolved. Trimming cost V 4 bases and J 6 bases, with 13 bases left between them. The CDR3 has 13 residues. Germline CDR1 is SQVTM and CDR2 is ANQGSEA. CDR3 DNA sequence: TGCAGCGTTGCGGAGGGATGGAGTCAGCCCCAGCATTTT. This gives the protein CSVAEGWSQPQHF. Looking up the rest from reference TRBV29-1 and TRBJ1-5 gives the full variable domain: SAVISQKPSRDICQRGTSLTIQCQVDSQVTMMFWYRQQPGQSLTLIATANQGSEATYESGFVIDKFPISRPNLTFSTLTVSNMSPEDSSIYLCSVAEGWSQPQHFGDGTRLSIL.

This chain uses TRBV30 with TRBJ1-5; a possible D gene is TRBD1 (5 bases). The germline V gene has CDR1 GTSNPN and CDR2 SVGIG (reference sequence). V gave up 3 bases and J gave up 4 bases, with 16 bases separating them. The CDR3 contains 15 residues. For the CDR3, the DNA is TGTGCCTGGAGGGACGGGACGGACTTTAATCAGCCCCAGCATTTT. Its protein product is CAWRDGTDFNQPQHF.

This clone was picked up one time. The chain uses TRBV6-4 and TRBJ1-5; 10 bases are shared with TRBD1. Unmatched junction bases numbered 5, after V lost 6 bases and J lost 6 bases. Looked up from germline, CDR1 is MRHNA and CDR2 is SNTAGT. CDR3 length: 14 residues. The CDR3 sequence: CASSSTGGGQPQHF. DNA for the CDR3: TGTGCCAGCAGCTCGACAGGGGGCGGTCAGCCCCAGCATTTT.